Listed below are T cell receptor beta chains from one sample, sequenced in a study of blood T cell repertoires in COVID-19. Clones were sequenced by immunoSEQ multiplex PCR, and TCRdb holds only the in-frame ones, with some missing. Altogether around 100,000 clones are present, approximately 80% being singletons, with the ten largest covering about 7.3%. Sequenced material: peripheral blood. The receptors derive from a woman in her thirties or forties with acute or convalescent COVID-19. The CDR3 runs from the conserved cysteine through the conserved F or W. Each record gives: J gene, clone size, V gene, D gene, CDR3 protein, CDR3 DNA. The D gene is left open where the match is weak. For some rows the clone size is stated as once, few or many, or as a class when expanded; others skip it.

TRBJ2-7 | NA | TRBV3-1/TRBV3-2 | TRBD1 | CASSQLRQGGEQYF | TGTGCCAGCAGCCAACTACGACAGGGGGGCGAGCAGTACTTC
TRBJ2-3 | once | TRBV19 | TRBD2 | CASSMREGFLDTQYF | TGTGCCAGTAGTATGCGGGAGGGTTTTTTAGATACGCAGTATTTT
TRBJ2-1 | NA | TRBV18 | TRBD2 | CASSPRLAGGNEQFF | TGTGCCAGCTCACCTAGGCTAGCGGGGGGAAATGAGCAGTTCTTC
TRBJ1-1 | NA | TRBV3-1/TRBV3-2 | NA | CASSQGSGRKAFF | TGTGCCAGCAGCCAAGGCTCAGGGAGGAAAGCTTTCTTT
TRBJ1-1 | NA | TRBV5-4 | NA | CASSVQGRWEYTEAFF | TGTGCCAGCAGCGTACAGGGTAGATGGGAGTACACTGAAGCTTTCTTT
TRBJ1-3 | once | TRBV9 | NA | CASSVGGMDPGNTIYF | TGTGCCAGCAGCGTAGGCGGGATGGACCCTGGAAACACCATATATTTT
TRBJ1-2 | few | TRBV10-1 | TRBD1 | CASSESLPDRRLNYGYTF | TGCGCCAGCAGTGAAAGTCTTCCGGACAGGAGACTTAACTATGGCTACACCTTC
TRBJ2-1 | NA | TRBV6-5 | TRBD1 | CASSPGQYNEQFF | TGTGCCAGCAGCCCGGGACAGTACAATGAGCAGTTCTTC
TRBJ1-3 | NA | TRBV4-1 | NA | CASSQGQGPGNTIYF | TGCGCCAGCAGCCAAGGTCAGGGCCCTGGAAACACCATATATTTT
TRBJ2-3 | NA | TRBV6-6 | TRBD1 | CASSSNRGDTQYF | TGTGCCAGCAGCAGTAACAGGGGGGATACGCAGTATTTT
TRBJ1-4 | NA | TRBV19 | NA | CATSKEATNEKLFF | TGTGCCACCTCCAAAGAGGCAACTAATGAAAAACTGTTTTTT
TRBJ2-5 | NA | TRBV19 | TRBD1 | CASSIGDRFQETQYF | TGTGCCAGTAGTATCGGGGACAGGTTTCAAGAGACCCAGTACTTC
TRBJ1-1 | NA | TRBV11-2 | TRBD1 | CASSLETGGMNTEAFF | TGTGCCAGCAGCTTAGAAACAGGGGGAATGAACACTGAAGCTTTCTTT
TRBJ1-2 | NA | TRBV27 | NA | CASSTPRTGGYTF | TGTGCCAGCAGTACCCCGAGGACGGGGGGCTACACCTTC
TRBJ2-1 | NA | TRBV2 | TRBD2 | CASSGSGGVSYNEQFF | TGTGCCAGCAGTGGCAGCGGGGGAGTCTCCTACAATGAGCAGTTCTTC
TRBJ1-1 | few | TRBV6-5 | NA | CASSRTGSTEAFF | TGTGCCAGCAGTAGAACAGGGTCCACTGAAGCTTTCTTT
TRBJ1-5 | NA | TRBV19 | TRBD1 | CASSRQGRENQPQHF | TGTGCCAGTAGTAGACAGGGAAGGGAAAATCAGCCCCAGCATTTT
TRBJ1-1 | once | TRBV10-1 | NA | CASSESKTTEAFF | TGCGCCAGCAGTGAGTCCAAAACAACTGAAGCTTTCTTT
TRBJ2-7 | many | TRBV6-5 | NA | CASIKMEGRAYEQYF | TGTGCCAGCATCAAAATGGAGGGTCGGGCTTACGAGCAGTACTTC
TRBJ1-3 | NA | TRBV7-9 | TRBD1 | CASSLRGQGGRNTIYF | TGTGCCAGCAGCTTACGAGGGCAGGGGGGCCGAAACACCATATATTTT
TRBJ1-3 | NA | TRBV3-1/TRBV3-2 | TRBD1 | CASSYKTGGSGNTIYF | TGTGCCAGCAGCTATAAAACAGGGGGCAGCGGAAACACCATATATTTT
TRBJ1-5 | NA | TRBV19 | TRBD1 | CASSYRGSNQPQHF | TGTGCCAGTAGTTACAGGGGTAGCAATCAGCCCCAGCATTTT